The subject of this entry is one TCR beta chain. The source of the sample is a study of early T cells in non-severe SARS-CoV-2 infection. Researchers attached unique molecular identifiers to individual cDNA molecules. TCRdb used MiXCR to reprocess the 5' RACE reads, holding one entry per CDR3 protein. The table includes some 66,000 distinct CDR3 sequences, under 15% detected once. Germline values: CDR1 SGHTA, CDR2 FQGNSA. CDR3 size: 14 residues. V dropped 0 bases and J dropped 2 bases, with 8 bases sitting between them. This sequence originates from an adult who was a healthcare worker with PCR-confirmed SARS-CoV-2 infection or an uninfected control (not recorded which). The rearrangement joins TRBV7-2 to TRBJ2-7; unclear D gene. The sequenced sample was whole blood. CDR3 bases: TGTGCCAGCAGCTTAGCCGGCACTACCTACGAGCAGTACTTC. Translating gives CASSLAGTTYEQYF. Variable domain in full (rest from reference TRBV7-2 and TRBJ2-7): GAGVSQSPSNKVTEKGKDVELRCDPISGHTALYWYRQSLGQGLEFLIYFQGNSAPDKSGLPSDRFSAERTGGSVSTLTIQRTQQEDSAVYLCASSLAGTTYEQYFGPGTRLTVT.